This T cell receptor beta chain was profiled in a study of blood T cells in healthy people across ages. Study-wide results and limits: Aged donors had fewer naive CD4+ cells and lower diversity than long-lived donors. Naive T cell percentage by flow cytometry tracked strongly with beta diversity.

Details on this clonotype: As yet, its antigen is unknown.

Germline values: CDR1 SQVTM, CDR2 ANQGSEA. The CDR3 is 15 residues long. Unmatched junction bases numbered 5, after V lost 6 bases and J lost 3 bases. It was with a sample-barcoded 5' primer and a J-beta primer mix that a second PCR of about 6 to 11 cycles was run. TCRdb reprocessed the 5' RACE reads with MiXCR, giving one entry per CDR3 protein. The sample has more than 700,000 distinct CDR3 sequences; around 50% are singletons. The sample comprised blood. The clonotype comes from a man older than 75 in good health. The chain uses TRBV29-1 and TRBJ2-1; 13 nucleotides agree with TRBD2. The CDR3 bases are TGCAGCGTAGCCGGGACTAGCGGGATCTACAATGAGCAGTTCTTC. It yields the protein CSVAGTSGIYNEQFF.